This passage covers 20 T cell receptor beta chains from one sample sequenced in a study of shared clonotypes between healthy human individuals. CD45RO-negative, CCR7-selected cells formed the naive CD8 fraction, which excluded terminally differentiated effector memory CD45RA+ cells. Clones were read by immunoSEQ multiplex PCR, and TCRdb kept only the in-frame ones, dropping some. The sample records about 580,000 clones, roughly 98% being singletons. The sample comprised naive CD8+ T cells sorted from blood. These TCRs come from a man aged 30-40 years in good health.

For this clone: This CDR3 is also generated by other DNA sequences in the sample. The rearrangement joins TRBV11-2 to TRBJ2-1, with D hard to call. V dropped 1 base and J dropped 9 bases, with 1 base sitting between them. In germline, CDR1 is SGHAT, CDR2 FQNNGV. CDR3 length equals 10 residues. CDR3 bases: TGTGCCAGCAGCTTAGGTGAGCAGTTCTTC. Protein sequence: CASSLGEQFF.

V is TRBV10-3 and J is TRBJ2-1, with D possibly TRBD2 on 6 matching bases. Germline V lookup: CDR1 ENHRY, CDR2 SYGVKD. The V gene lost 10 bases and the J gene lost 6 bases, with 13 bases spanning the gap. This CDR3 has 12 residues. CDR3: CATLGEVNEQFF. The DNA for the CDR3 is TGTGCCACCTTAGGGGAGGTCAATGAGCAGTTCTTC.

This chain joins TRBV29-1 and TRBJ2-1; 7 bases map to TRBD2. The CDR3 is 15 residues long. In germline, CDR1 is SQVTM, CDR2 ANQGSEA. V was pared by 7 bases and J by 3 bases, with 12 bases of the junction left unmatched. CDR3 sequence: CSGLSRDYIYNEQFF. The CDR3, as DNA: TGCAGCGGCCTGTCCCGGGACTACATCTACAATGAGCAGTTCTTC.

The chain is built from TRBV7-9 and TRBJ1-2, with D possibly matching TRBD1 (5 bases). From germline, CDR1 is SEHNR and CDR2 FQNEAQ (reference sequence). The CDR3 spans 17 residues. V was pared by 3 bases and J by 1 base, with 18 bases between. The CDR3 nucleotides read TGTGCCAGCAGCTTCAGCGGGGGAAGGGAGGTTAACTATGGCTACACCTTC. It yields the protein CASSFSGGREVNYGYTF. Full variable domain (rest looked up from reference TRBV7-9 and TRBJ1-2): DTGVSQNPRHKITKRGQNVTFRCDPISEHNRLYWYRQTLGQGPEFLTYFQNEAQLEKSRLLSDRFSAERPKGSFSTLEIQRTEQGDSAMYLCASSFSGGREVNYGYTFGSGTRLTVV.

V and J are TRBV11-2 and TRBJ2-3; 7 nucleotides agree with TRBD1. CDR1 is SGHAT and CDR2 is FQNNGV in the germline V gene. Trimming at V came to 5 bases and at J to 2 bases, leaving 7 bases not matched to a gene. The CDR3 contains 15 residues. As DNA, the CDR3 is TGTGCCAGCAGCCATAACGACAGGGCCACAGATACGCAGTATTTT. Protein sequence: CASSHNDRATDTQYF.

This clone was observed a few times. The J gene is TRBJ1-1, the V gene TRBV30; the match to TRBD1 covers 9 bases. CDR3 length equals 14 residues. Germline V gene sequence: CDR1 GTSNPN, CDR2 SVGIG (reference sequence). J lost 1 base, V lost 2 bases, and 2 bases had no gene match. The DNA for the CDR3 is TGTGCCTGGAGTCCGGGACAGGGGAACACTGAAGCTTTCTTT. It specifies CAWSPGQGNTEAFF.

The V and J genes are TRBV30 and TRBJ2-7, with TRBD1 matching 7 bases. Unmatched junction bases numbered 13, after V lost 8 bases and J lost 0 bases. Per the germline V gene, CDR1 is GTSNPN and CDR2 is SVGIG (reference sequence). This CDR3 region has 15 residues. CDR3 residues: CARRPGDRVSYEQYF. In DNA form, the CDR3 reads TGTGCCCGAAGACCCGGCGACAGGGTCTCCTACGAGCAGTACTTC.

The V and J genes are TRBV25-1 and TRBJ2-7, with 7 nucleotides matching TRBD1. Germline V CDR1 and CDR2: MGHDK, SYGVNS. V lost 7 bases, J lost 4 bases, and 1 base stayed unmatched. The CDR3 totals 11 residues. The CDR3 protein is CASNRGYEQYF. The CDR3, as DNA: TGTGCCAGCAACAGGGGTTACGAGCAGTACTTC.

The J gene is TRBJ1-5, the V gene TRBV7-9, with D unresolved. The CDR3 is 12 residues long. Germline CDR1 and CDR2: SEHNR and FQNEAQ (reference sequence). Trimming took off 4 bases at V and 7 bases at J, with 8 bases between the two ends. In nucleotides, the CDR3 is TGTGCCAGCAGCTCCCCGTCCCAGCCCCAGCATTTT. Translating it yields CASSSPSQPQHF.

The V gene is TRBV15, the J gene TRBJ1-1; 8 bases align to TRBD1. The germline gives CDR1 LNHNV, CDR2 YYDKDF (reference sequence). CDR3 length equals 15 residues. Trimming cost V 5 bases and J 3 bases; bases outside gene matches: 8. The CDR3 DNA is TGTGCCACCAGCGCCCGGACAGGGAGGTACACTGAAGCTTTCTTT. Its protein product is CATSARTGRYTEAFF.

This chain links TRBV6-5 with TRBJ2-7; 8 nucleotides agree with TRBD1. The CDR3 totals 15 residues. CDR1 is MNHEY and CDR2 is SVGAGI in the germline V gene. Trimming took 6 bases from V and 3 from J; bases not matched to a gene: 10. This chain's CDR3 is CASSPYRTGLYEQYF. The CDR3 DNA reads TGTGCCAGCAGCCCATACAGGACAGGGCTCTACGAGCAGTACTTC.

V usage is TRBV7-7 and J usage is TRBJ2-1, with TRBD1 matching over 9 bases. V lost 2 bases and J lost 7; bases outside the gene matches: 9. CDR1 and CDR2 from the germline V gene are SSHAT and FNYEAQ (reference sequence). The CDR3 has 16 residues. DNA of the CDR3: TGTGCCAGCAGCTTACGAACAGGGGGCAACCCTAATGAGCAGTTCTTC. It specifies CASSLRTGGNPNEQFF.

The CDR3 bases are TGTGCCAGCAGGAAGTTAGGTGGACTCGAGGGTGAAAAACTGTTTTTT. It codes for CASRKLGGLEGEKLFF. This chain uses TRBV27 with TRBJ1-4; no clear D. V lost 6 bases and J lost 7, with 21 bases in between. Germline V lookup: CDR1 MNHEY, CDR2 SMNVEV (reference sequence). The CDR3 is made up of 16 amino acids.

The chain employs TRBV27 and TRBJ2-1, with D perhaps TRBD2 (6 bases). The CDR3 length is 15 residues. Trimming stripped 7 bases from V and 5 bases from J, with 18 bases between. CDR1 MNHEY and CDR2 SMNVEV come from the germline V gene (reference sequence). In nucleotides, the CDR3 is TGTGCCAGCAATATAGACCCCGGAGGGAACAATGAGCAGTTCTTC. The encoded protein is CASNIDPGGNNEQFF.

The chain recombines TRBV27 with TRBJ2-5; 10 bases are a match to TRBD1. The V gene's germline CDR1 is MNHEY and CDR2 SMNVEV (reference sequence). V was clipped by 5 bases and J by 10 bases; unmatched bases: 10. This CDR3 comprises 14 residues. The CDR3 coding sequence is TGTGCCAGCAGTCTCAACCGACAGGGGGCTGGCCAGTACTTC. The encoded protein is CASSLNRQGAGQYF.

The chain carries TRBV19 and TRBJ2-7; 10 nucleotides align to TRBD1. Looked up from germline, CDR1 is LNHDA and CDR2 is SQIVND (reference sequence). The V and J ends lost 4 bases and 4 bases, in that order; junction bases with no gene match: 7. The CDR3 extends over 15 amino acids. The CDR3: CASSTQDRGKYEQYF. CDR3 bases: TGTGCCAGTAGTACTCAGGACAGGGGGAAATACGAGCAGTACTTC.

The rearrangement uses TRBV29-1 and TRBJ2-1; 9 positions match TRBD2. V trimming: 7 bases; J trimming: 1 base; junction bases outside the gene matches: 11. This CDR3 has 16 amino acids. Germline-derived CDR1 and CDR2 are SQVTM and ANQGSEA. The CDR3 bases are TGCAGCGCCTCTGGAGGGCTAGCGGGATCCTACAATGAGCAGTTCTTC. Translating gives CSASGGLAGSYNEQFF.

The chain couples TRBV5-1 to TRBJ1-1; D may be TRBD1 (5 bases). The germline V and J ends were trimmed by 1 base and 6 bases, with 10 bases remaining between them. The CDR3 has 13 amino acids. Germline V gene sequence: CDR1 SGHRS, CDR2 YFSETQ. The CDR3 nucleotides read TGCGCCAGCAGCTTGTTGGGGGTCGCTGAAGCTTTCTTT. Protein product: CASSLLGVAEAFF.

The chain combines TRBV27 with TRBJ2-5; D is undetermined. The CDR3 runs to 13 residues. The V and J ends lost 2 bases and 7 bases respectively, with 11 bases between them. The germline gives CDR1 MNHEY, CDR2 SMNVEV (reference sequence). The CDR3: CASSLQTLGTQYF. The CDR3 DNA is TGTGCCAGCAGTTTACAGACTCTCGGGACCCAGTACTTC.

V usage is TRBV28 and J usage is TRBJ2-1; no clear D. CDR3 length equals 15 residues. V was pared by 5 bases and J by 9 bases, with 20 bases between. Germline CDR1 and CDR2: MDHEN and SYDVKM. CDR3 sequence (DNA): TGTGCCAGCAGTCCCCGCCGGTTTGTCCATAGTGAGCAGTTCTTC. Translated, it gives CASSPRRFVHSEQFF.